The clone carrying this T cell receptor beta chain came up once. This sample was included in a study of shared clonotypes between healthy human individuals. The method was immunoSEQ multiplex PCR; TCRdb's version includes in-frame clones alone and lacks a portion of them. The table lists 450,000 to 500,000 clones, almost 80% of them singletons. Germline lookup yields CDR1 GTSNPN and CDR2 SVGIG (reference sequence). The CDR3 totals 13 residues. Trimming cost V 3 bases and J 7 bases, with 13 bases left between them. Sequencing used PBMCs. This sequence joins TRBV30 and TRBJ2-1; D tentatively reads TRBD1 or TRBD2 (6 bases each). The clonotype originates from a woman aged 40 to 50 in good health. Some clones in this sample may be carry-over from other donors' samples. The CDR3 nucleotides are TGTGCCTGGAGGGTTAGGGGGAGGAATGAGCAGTTCTTC. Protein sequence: CAWRVRGRNEQFF.